The 23 T cell receptor beta chains below come from one sample, sequenced in a study of blood T cells in healthy people across ages. The authors ran a second PCR of about 6 to 11 cycles using a sample-barcoded 5' primer and a J-beta primer mix. TCRdb fed the 5' RACE reads into MiXCR, producing one record per CDR3 protein. The table has some 1,000,000 distinct CDR3 sequences, 20% to 25% seen once. The same data also went into a second study, on T cells of mothers and their children.

The sequencing sample was made of blood. These receptors all stem from a girl aged 2-10 years in good health.

This clonotype was picked up a small number of times. J is TRBJ1-2 and V is TRBV6-2 or TRBV6-3, with 9 bases identical to TRBD1. Germline CDR1 reads MNHEY; CDR2 reads SVGEGT. CDR3 length equals 13 residues. V lost 5 bases and J lost 7; bases outside the gene matches: 5. This CDR3 reads CASSLTGGPGYTF. CDR3 bases: TGTGCCAGCAGTCTGACAGGGGGACCTGGCTACACCTTC.

The chain uses TRBV3-1 and TRBJ1-2; 8 bases are shared with TRBD1. This CDR3 spans 16 amino acids. The V and J ends lost 4 bases and 0 bases, in that order; junction bases with no gene match: 7. CDR1 and CDR2 from the germline V gene are LGHDT and YNNKEL (reference sequence). The CDR3 loop reads CASSPGQGTANYGYTF. DNA of the CDR3: TGTGCCAGCAGCCCAGGACAGGGAACGGCTAACTATGGCTACACCTTC. Looking up the rest from reference TRBV3-1 and TRBJ1-2 gives the full variable domain: DTAVSQTPKYLVTQMGNDKSIKCEQNLGHDTMYWYKQDSKKFLKIMFSYNNKELIINETVPNRFSPKSPDKAHLNLHINSLELGDSAVYFCASSPGQGTANYGYTFGSGTRLTVV.

This clonotype was found a few times. V and J are TRBV28 and TRBJ2-1; maybe TRBD2 (6 bases). CDR1 and CDR2 from the germline V gene are MDHEN and SYDVKM. The length of the CDR3 is 14 residues. The germline V and J ends were trimmed by 7 bases and 8 bases, with 18 bases remaining between them. This CDR3 reads CASKTVRDWDEQFF. DNA for the CDR3: TGTGCCAGCAAGACTGTCCGGGACTGGGATGAGCAGTTCTTC. Full variable domain (remainder filled in from reference TRBV28 and TRBJ2-1): DVKVTQSSRYLVKRTGEKVFLECVQDMDHENMFWYRQDPGLGLRLIYFSYDVKMKEKGDIPEGYSVSREKKERFSLILESASTNQTSMYLCASKTVRDWDEQFFGPGTRLTVL.

The chain uses TRBV7-2 and TRBJ2-3; the match to TRBD2 covers 10 bases. Trimming removed 5 bases from V and 3 bases from J; junction bases left unmatched: 11. CDR3 length: 17 residues. Germline CDR1 is SGHTA and CDR2 is FQGNSA. The CDR3 loop is CASSPSNSGGRTDTQYF. In DNA, the CDR3 is TGTGCCAGCAGCCCGAGCAATAGCGGGGGGCGTACAGATACGCAGTATTTT.

This clonotype has a handful of counts. This chain connects TRBV4-1 to TRBJ2-5, with 7 bases identical to TRBD1. The end of the DNA is better explained by TRBJ2-1, so the J call may be wrong. The CDR3 is 20 residues long. Germline assignment: CDR1 MGHRA and CDR2 YSYEKL. The CDR3 DNA reads TGCGCCAGCAGCCGCACACAGTACGGGACAGTCTACTTGGACCTGAATGAGCAGTTCTTC. Encoded protein: CASSRTQYGTVYLDLNEQFF.

This clonotype occurred a few times. V usage is TRBV10-3 and J usage is TRBJ2-5; D is unresolved. The end of the DNA is better explained by TRBJ2-7, so the J call may be wrong. CDR1 is ENHRY, CDR2 SYGVKD, per germline. The CDR3 runs to 15 residues. DNA for the CDR3: TGTGCCGCAAACGGAGACACCACACATTCCTACGAGCAGTACTTC. Encoded protein: CAANGDTTHSYEQYF.

V and J are TRBV15 and TRBJ2-5; the D gene could be TRBD1 or TRBD2 (5 bases each). The CDR3 sequence is 15 residues long. CDR1 LNHNV and CDR2 YYDKDF come from the germline V gene (reference sequence). Trimming cost V 0 bases and J 5 bases, with 13 bases left between them. The CDR3: CATSRDSGGEETQYF. CDR3 DNA: TGTGCCACCAGCAGAGATTCTGGGGGAGAGGAGACCCAGTACTTC.

The J gene is TRBJ2-2, the V gene TRBV6-1; no clear D gene. The V end lost 0 bases, the J end lost 4 bases, and 9 bases lay between the germline ends. The CDR3 extends over 15 amino acids. The germline V gene encodes CDR1 MNHNS and CDR2 SASEGT. The CDR3 coding sequence is TGTGCCAGCAGTGAAGCCGTGGGGTCCACCGGGGAGCTGTTTTTT. The encoded protein is CASSEAVGSTGELFF.

This clonotype was found a few times. One end of the junction is discordant with germline, which a read error may explain. The rearrangement uses TRBV4-2 and TRBJ2-3; perhaps TRBD2 as D (5 bases). The CDR3 covers 16 residues. Germline values: CDR1 LGHNA, CDR2 YNFKEQ. CDR3 DNA sequence: TGTGCCAGCAACCAAGATGAGGGTTCTAGCACAGATACGCAGTATTTT. Translated, it gives CASNQDEGSSTDTQYF.

With respect to this clonotype: An end of the junction does not agree with germline; a read error may underlie this. V is TRBV29-1 and J is TRBJ2-5; TRBD2 agrees at 8 bases. Per germline, CDR1 SQVTM and CDR2 ANQGSEA. CDR3 length: 13 amino acids. Here the CDR3 reads CSVEDGGGRTRYF. The CDR3 region has the DNA TGCAGCGTTGAAGACGGGGGGGGGCGGACCCGGTACTTC.

This clonotype has only a few counts. V and J are TRBV20-1 and TRBJ2-7; 9 positions agree with TRBD2. J lost 4 bases, V lost 5 bases, and 12 bases had no gene match. Germline-derived CDR1 and CDR2 are DFQATT and SNEGSKA (reference sequence). The length of the CDR3 is 15 residues. Here the CDR3 reads CSAYLSGTSFYEQYF. Written as DNA, the CDR3 is TGCAGTGCTTATCTGAGCGGGACTAGCTTTTACGAGCAGTACTTC.

This clonotype was detected a few times. The rearrangement links TRBV20-1 to TRBJ2-5, with 8 bases fitting TRBD2. Trimming cost V 5 bases and J 5 bases; bases outside gene matches: 10. The CDR3 totals 14 residues. From germline, CDR1 is DFQATT and CDR2 SNEGSKA (reference sequence). As DNA, the CDR3 is TGCAGTGCTGGACTTGGGAGCGGGAGTGAGACCCAGTACTTC. Translation: CSAGLGSGSETQYF.

The rearrangement links TRBV11-3 to TRBJ2-2, with 9 bases matching TRBD1. The ends lost 5 bases at V and 6 bases at J; junction bases unmatched: 16. From germline, CDR1 is SGHNT and CDR2 YENEEA. CDR3 length equals 18 residues. This CDR3 reads CASSDTGQGIPNPGELFF. The CDR3 coding sequence is TGTGCCAGCAGCGACACGGGACAGGGAATCCCTAATCCCGGGGAGCTGTTTTTT. Using reference TRBV11-3 and TRBJ2-2 for the parts outside the CDR3, the full variable domain is EAGVVQSPRYKIIEKKQPVAFWCNPISGHNTLYWYLQNLGQGPELLIRYENEEAVDDSQLPKDRFSAERLKGVDSTLKIQPAELGDSAVYLCASSDTGQGIPNPGELFFGEGSRLTVL.

The genes are TRBV23-1 and TRBJ1-1; D is uncertain. TRBV23-1 is assigned to the ORF class and has an uncertain function. Trimming pared 3 bases from V and 5 bases from J, leaving 7 bases between. CDR3 length equals 12 residues. CDR3 sequence (DNA): TGCGCCAGCAGTCACGATCGGACTGAAGCTTTCTTT. Residues: CASSHDRTEAFF.

The chain couples TRBV29-1 to TRBJ1-2, with D unresolved. Per the germline V gene, CDR1 is SQVTM and CDR2 is ANQGSEA. Trimming cost V 4 bases and J 4 bases, with 10 bases left between them. The CDR3 has 12 amino acids. The CDR3 loop is CSVGVTAYGYTF. The CDR3 DNA sequence: TGCAGCGTTGGGGTGACGGCCTATGGCTACACCTTC.

The chain has TRBV2 and TRBJ2-5; 10 bases agree with TRBD1. The DNA end lines up better with TRBJ2-1; the J call may be wrong. Germline CDR1 is SNHLY and CDR2 is FYNNEI. The CDR3 runs 19 residues. The CDR3 sequence is CASMPGQGRTPGAGNEQFF. The CDR3, as DNA: TGTGCCAGCATGCCGGGACAGGGGAGGACTCCGGGGGCAGGCAATGAGCAGTTCTTC.

The CDR3, as DNA: TGCAGCGTGGGGCTAACAGGGGAAGACTATGGCTACACCTTC. Translated, it gives CSVGLTGEDYGYTF. The chain combines TRBV29-1 with TRBJ1-2; TRBD1 aligns across 7 bases. Looked up from germline, CDR1 is SQVTM and CDR2 is ANQGSEA. The CDR3 spans 14 residues. The trim removed 6 bases at V and 3 bases at J, leaving 10 bases unmatched.

The CDR3 is CASSQEKGGLNGELFF. CDR3 sequence (DNA): TGCGCCAGCAGCCAAGAGAAGGGGGGTCTAAACGGGGAGCTGTTTTTT. The V gene is TRBV4-1, the J gene TRBJ2-2, with D perhaps being TRBD1 or TRBD2 (6 bases each). Germline V lookup: CDR1 MGHRA, CDR2 YSYEKL. Trimming left V 0 bases short and J 7 bases short, with 15 bases between. CDR3 length: 16 residues.

This chain's CDR3 is CTYTTPGSGNEQFF. The CDR3 DNA is TGCACCTATACAACCCCAGGGTCGGGCAATGAGCAGTTCTTC. The V gene is TRBV20-1, the J gene TRBJ2-1, with D possibly being TRBD1 (5 bases). This CDR3 region has 14 residues. Germline values: CDR1 DFQATT, CDR2 SNEGSKA (reference sequence).

This clonotype was detected many times. V gene TRBV10-2 combines with J gene TRBJ2-5; D uncertain. The CDR3 length is 14 residues. The V end lost 3 bases, the J end lost 1 base, and 9 bases lay between the germline ends. Germline V gene sequence: CDR1 WSHSY, CDR2 SAAADI. Here the CDR3 DNA reads TGCGCCAGCAGTGAAGCAGTATTCCAAGAGACCCAGTACTTC. Translation gives CASSEAVFQETQYF.

This clonotype was observed many times. V usage is TRBV28 and J usage is TRBJ2-5; tentative D call: TRBD1 (5 bases). CDR3 length: 12 residues. CDR1 and CDR2 (germline): MDHEN, SYDVKM. The ends were cut back, 6 bases at V and 4 bases at J, with 9 bases in the middle. The CDR3 loop reads CASSYRRETQYF. The CDR3, as DNA: TGTGCCAGCAGCTACAGGAGAGAGACCCAGTACTTC.

This clonotype came up a few times. The gene calls are TRBV12-3 or TRBV12-4 and TRBJ2-3, with D possibly TRBD1 on 5 matching bases. The CDR3 covers 17 residues. V was cut by 0 bases and J by 6 bases, with 19 bases left in between. CDR3 protein: CASSLAPTGRVKDTQYF. The CDR3 DNA reads TGTGCCAGCAGTTTAGCCCCGACGGGCAGGGTAAAGGATACGCAGTATTTT.

This sequence joins TRBV19 and TRBJ1-2, with 9 bases matching TRBD1. V gave up 1 base and J gave up 2 bases; unmatched junction bases: 8. Germline V lookup: CDR1 LNHDA, CDR2 SQIVND (reference sequence). This CDR3 region has 17 residues. In nucleotides, the CDR3 is TGTGCCAGTAGTATAGCTACGACAGGGGGATTCAACTATGGCTACACCTTC. It encodes CASSIATTGGFNYGYTF.